This TCR beta chain was documented in a study of identical twins. General study points: The study found excess low generation probability among twin-shared out-of-frame alpha sequences. Among beta out-of-frame sequences, excess sharing between twins appeared weaker.

The ends lost 10 bases at V and 5 bases at J; junction bases unmatched: 24. This CDR3 region has 18 residues. Concerning this clonotype itself: Antigen: not known.

TCRdb recomputed calls from the 5' RACE reads with MiXCR, one row per CDR3 protein. Found here are roughly 720,000 distinct CDR3 sequences, over 15% of them singletons; the top ten hold over 10%. The sample was also linked to a second study, of T cells expressing NK-cell markers. From that report: An anti-gamma-delta TCR antibody restricted sorting to alpha-beta TCR T cells in several experiments. About 1.0-8% of CD8+ T cells in roughly six donors belonged to dominant NKG2C+ clonotypes.

The receptor was isolated from a woman between 18 and 30 years old in good health. The sequencing sample was made of PBMCs. The chain is built from TRBV12-3 or TRBV12-4 and TRBJ2-5; 8 bases are shared with TRBD2. CDR3 DNA: TGTGCCATCAGAGGCCTCGGCGGGGGGCAGCAGGTGTCTGAGACCCAGTACTTC. Translation gives CAIRGLGGGQQVSETQYF.